The entry below gives a single T cell receptor beta chain sequence along with its context. As yet, its antigen is unknown. The source of the sample is a study of cytomegalovirus exposure and HLA in healthy donors. The germline CDR1 and CDR2 sequences are PRHDT and FYEKMQ (reference sequence). The CDR3 has 16 residues. V shed 5 bases and J 0 bases; nucleotides not matched to a gene: 9. This PCR relied on a set of 60 Vbeta primers and 13 Jbeta primers. Assay: immunoSEQ multiplex PCR; the TCRdb copy retains only in-frame clones and omits some. The sample has 95,000 to 150,000 clones, over 60% seen once. Notes on the study in general: In presence/absence analyses, roughly uniform sequencing depth across donors was assumed.

The specimen sequenced was PBMCs. The receptor's source is a man aged 18 to 30 in good health and CMV-seronegative. The V and J genes are TRBV13 and TRBJ2-7; TRBD1 agrees at 8 bases. CDR3 residues: CASSPRGQASSYEQYF. The CDR3, as DNA: TGTGCCAGCAGCCCACGGGGACAGGCCAGCTCCTACGAGCAGTACTTC.